This T cell receptor beta chain is drawn from a study of control samples from healthy donors and cancer patients. Germline CDR1 reads SQVTM; CDR2 reads ANQGSEA. The V end lost 6 bases, the J end lost 9 bases, and 20 bases lay between the germline ends. This CDR3 comprises 13 residues. Using immunoSEQ multiplex PCR, the repertoire was profiled, and TCRdb retains in-frame clones only, with some absent. Seen here are about 120,000 clones, 87% observed once, and the top ten hold about an eighth. This clonotype originated in a man younger than 40 in good health. This rearrangement joins TRBV29-1 to TRBJ1-2, with D tentatively TRBD1 (5 bases). Sequencing was done on a sample of blood. CDR3 residues: CSVGTGITVSYTF. The CDR3 DNA reads TGCAGCGTGGGGACCGGGATCACTGTTAGCTACACCTTC.